This T cell receptor beta chain came from a study of blood T cell repertoires in COVID-19 (dated by TCRdb to 2018 to 2021). General notes on the study: Samples from collaborators originated in the United States, Italy and Spain and spanned both the acute and convalescent phases of COVID-19. The material from the prospective study consisted of cDNA or gDNA derived from T cells, B-cell-depleted T cells, or PBMCs. Samples came from the ongoing ImmuneRACE study (first 160 participants) plus 1,254 subjects from 6 global collaborators. Deeply sampled blood TCRbeta repertoires from subjects exposed to, actively infected with, or recovered from COVID-19 were included in the dataset. Where available, HLA class I and class II types were taken from metadata supplied by the sample provider and were not determined by assay-based typing. Sample metadata almost always included a de-identified subject ID, COVID-19 status, age in years and sex. The repertoires were released in a freely available public database meant as a resource for research on the immune response to SARS-CoV-2.

In regard to this clone: The antigen it recognizes is unknown. No per-base quality is available; no much larger clone lies one base away.

Participants in the prospective study were enrolled through a virtual design, were aged roughly 18 to 100 years, and lived in fewer than 30 United States geographic areas. To assign participants to cohorts, the prospective study relied on clinical history that participants themselves reported in a screening survey and a study questionnaire. In the prospective study, whole blood, serum and a nasopharyngeal or oropharyngeal swab were collected from each participant by mobile phlebotomists. Participants in the prospective study had the option to provide additional blood draws and questionnaires over a roughly 2-month period. Prospective study blood samples were shipped either frozen or at room temperature before DNA extraction. Findings and caveats that apply to the study as a whole: The amount of clinical and demographic metadata varied by source and participant and was provided uncurated.

The immunoSEQ Assay, a bias-controlled multiplex PCR, was used to amplify TCRbeta CDR3 regions from genomic DNA. The original methods were these. The number of nucleated cells in each sample was estimated from the amplification of reference gene primers within the assay. To quantify the absolute abundance of each unique TCRbeta CDR3 rearrangement, sequence reads were collapsed and filtered. For each sample, productive Simpson clonality was calculated as the square root of Simpson's diversity index across productive rearrangements. In TCRdb, the immuneACCESS table is reduced to in-frame sequences with V and J assigned. These tables do not hold every clone; where another copy was compared, an unresolved V gene accounts for under half, and the others remain unexplained. The V and J calls and clone size are taken from that table; D and trimming were inferred from the DNA. The sample yields roughly 290,000 clones; 90% were counted once. Roughly 1.6% of the sample is in the top ten clones.

The clonotype comes from a young woman with acute COVID-19. Sequenced: PBMCs or T cells enriched from blood (not recorded which).

The DNA sequence reads TGTGCCAGTAGTATCTTGACAGGCTACGAGCAGTACTTC. Its product reads: CASSILTGYEQYF. This chain is built from TRBV19 and TRBJ2-7; TRBD1 is possibly the D segment (6 matching bases). Via the germline V gene (reference sequence), CDR1 is LNHDA and CDR2 SQIVND. Cut back by 3 bases and 3 bases, the V and J ends lie 9 bases apart. Taken from cysteine to phenylalanine, the CDR3 has 13 residues. The sequence is cut down to CDR3 DNA, 39 bases in frame from base 1. With all but the CDR3 taken from the reference TRBV19 and TRBJ2-7 genes, the full variable domain is: DGGITQSPKYLFRKEGQNVTLSCEQNLNHDAMYWYRQDPGQGLRLIYYSQIVNDFQKGDIAEGYSVSREKKESFPLTVTSAQKNPTAFYLCASSILTGYEQYFGPGTRLTVT.